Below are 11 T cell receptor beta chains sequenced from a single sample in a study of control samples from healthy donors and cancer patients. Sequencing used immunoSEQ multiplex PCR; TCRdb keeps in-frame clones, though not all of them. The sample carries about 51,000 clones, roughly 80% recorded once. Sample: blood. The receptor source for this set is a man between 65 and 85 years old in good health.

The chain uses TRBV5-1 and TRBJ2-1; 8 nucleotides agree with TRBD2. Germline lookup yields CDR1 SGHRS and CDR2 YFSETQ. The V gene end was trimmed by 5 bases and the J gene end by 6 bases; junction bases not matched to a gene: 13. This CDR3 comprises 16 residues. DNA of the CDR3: TGCGCCAGCAGTTTTTCCGGGGGGGCCTCTGGCAATGAGCAGTTCTTC. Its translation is CASSFSGGASGNEQFF.

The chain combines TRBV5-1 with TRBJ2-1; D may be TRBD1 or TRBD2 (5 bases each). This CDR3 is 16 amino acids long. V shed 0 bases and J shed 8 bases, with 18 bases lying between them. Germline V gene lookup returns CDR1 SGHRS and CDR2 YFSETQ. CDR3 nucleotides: TGCGCCAGCAGCTTGGGTGAGGGGACCTTTTTGGATGAGCAGTTCTTC. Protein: CASSLGEGTFLDEQFF. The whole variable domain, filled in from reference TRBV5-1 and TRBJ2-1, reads KAGVTQTPRYLIKTRGQQVTLSCSPISGHRSVSWYQQTPGQGLQFLFEYFSETQRNKGNFPGRFSGRQFSNSRSEMNVSTLELGDSALYLCASSLGEGTFLDEQFFGPGTRLTVL.

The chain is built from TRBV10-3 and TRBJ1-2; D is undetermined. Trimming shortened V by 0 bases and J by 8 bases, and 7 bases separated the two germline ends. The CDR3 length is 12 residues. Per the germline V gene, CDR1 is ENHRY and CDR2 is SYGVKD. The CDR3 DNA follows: TGTGCCATCAGTGAGTCGAGATCCGGCTACACCTTC. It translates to CAISESRSGYTF.

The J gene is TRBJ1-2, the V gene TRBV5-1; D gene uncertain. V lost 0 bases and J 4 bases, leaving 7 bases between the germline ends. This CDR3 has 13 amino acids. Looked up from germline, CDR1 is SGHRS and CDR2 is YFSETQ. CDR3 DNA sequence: TGCGCCAGCAGCTTGGTAGGGCCCTATGGCTACACCTTC. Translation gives CASSLVGPYGYTF.

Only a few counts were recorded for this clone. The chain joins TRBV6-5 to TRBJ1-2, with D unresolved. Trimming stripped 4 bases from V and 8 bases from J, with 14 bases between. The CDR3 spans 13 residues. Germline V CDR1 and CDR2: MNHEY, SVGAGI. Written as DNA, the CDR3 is TGTGCCAGCAGTTTAACAGATTGGGGAGGCTACACCTTC. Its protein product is CASSLTDWGGYTF.

The CDR3 region has the DNA TGTGCCAGCAGCCCACTAGAGGGCGAGCAGTACTTC. Encoded protein: CASSPLEGEQYF. The genes are TRBV3-1 (or the pseudogene TRBV3-2) and TRBJ2-7; D possibly corresponds to TRBD2 (5 bases). The V gene lost 4 bases and the J gene lost 6 bases, with 10 bases spanning the gap. Germline loops: CDR1 LGHDT, CDR2 YNNKEL (reference sequence). The CDR3 consists of 12 residues.

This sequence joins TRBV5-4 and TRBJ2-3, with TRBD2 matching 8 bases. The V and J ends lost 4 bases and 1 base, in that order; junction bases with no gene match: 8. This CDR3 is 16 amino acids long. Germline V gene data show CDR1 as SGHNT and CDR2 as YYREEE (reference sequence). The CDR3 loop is CASSRGGRYGTDTQYF. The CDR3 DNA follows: TGTGCCAGCAGCCGCGGGGGGAGGTACGGCACAGATACGCAGTATTTT.

The CDR3 nucleotides are TGTGCCAGTAGTAGGGATTACAATGAGCAGTTCTTC. This sequence encodes CASSRDYNEQFF. The chain recombines TRBV19 with TRBJ2-7; no firm D call. The J call may be faulty, since TRBJ2-1 better matches the DNA end. The germline V gene has CDR1 LNHDA and CDR2 SQIVND (reference sequence). CDR3 size: 12 residues.

This CDR3 is CASLVGTSGQKQYF. The CDR3 nucleotides read TGTGCCAGCCTAGTCGGCACTAGCGGGCAAAAGCAGTACTTC. The V call is TRBV2, the J call TRBJ2-7; 9 nucleotides agree with TRBD2. The V gene's germline CDR1 is SNHLY and CDR2 FYNNEI. V was clipped by 8 bases and J by 8 bases; unmatched bases: 13. The CDR3 consists of 14 residues.

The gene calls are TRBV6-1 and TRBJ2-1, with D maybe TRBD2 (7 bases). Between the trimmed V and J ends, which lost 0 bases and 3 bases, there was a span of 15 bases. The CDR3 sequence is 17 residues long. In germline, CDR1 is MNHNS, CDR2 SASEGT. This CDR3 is CASSEAGRGAYYNEQFF. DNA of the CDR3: TGTGCCAGCAGTGAAGCGGGGAGGGGGGCCTACTACAATGAGCAGTTCTTC.

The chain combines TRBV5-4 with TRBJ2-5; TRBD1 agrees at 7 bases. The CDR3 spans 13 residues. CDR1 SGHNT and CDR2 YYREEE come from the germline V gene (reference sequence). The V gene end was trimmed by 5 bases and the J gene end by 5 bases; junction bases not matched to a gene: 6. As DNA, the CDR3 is TGTGCCAGCAGTTCCGGACAGGCGGAGACCCAGTACTTC. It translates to CASSSGQAETQYF.